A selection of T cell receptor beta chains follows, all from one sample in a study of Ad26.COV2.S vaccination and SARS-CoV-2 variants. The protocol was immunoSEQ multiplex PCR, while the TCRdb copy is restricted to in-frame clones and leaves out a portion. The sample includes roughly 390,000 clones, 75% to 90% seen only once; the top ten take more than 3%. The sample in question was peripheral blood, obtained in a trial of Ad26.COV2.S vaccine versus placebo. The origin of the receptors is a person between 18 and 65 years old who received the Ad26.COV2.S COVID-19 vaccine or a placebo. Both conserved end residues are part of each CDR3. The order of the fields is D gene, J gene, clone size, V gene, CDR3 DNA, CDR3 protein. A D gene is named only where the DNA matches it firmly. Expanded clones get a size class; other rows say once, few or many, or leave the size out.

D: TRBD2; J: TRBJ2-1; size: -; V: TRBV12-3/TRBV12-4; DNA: TGTGCCAGCAGCTTTAGCGGGGGAATCCTGTTCTTC; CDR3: CASSFSGGILFF
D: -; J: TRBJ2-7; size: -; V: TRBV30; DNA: TGTGCCTGGAGTGATTGGAAATGGGGGCTCTACGAGCAGTACTTC; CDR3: CAWSDWKWGLYEQYF
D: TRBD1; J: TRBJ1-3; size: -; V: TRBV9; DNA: TGTGCCAGCAGCGTAGGAGGGGGCACAGGGGTCCCCTCTGGAAACACCATATATTTT; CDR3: CASSVGGGTGVPSGNTIYF
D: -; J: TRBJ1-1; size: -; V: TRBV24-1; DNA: TGTGCCACCAGACCGGGACCTAAGGCCACTGAAGCTTTCTTT; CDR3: CATRPGPKATEAFF
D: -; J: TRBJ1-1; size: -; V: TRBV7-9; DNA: TGTGCCAGCAGCTTCGCAAGCCAGCCTCCAGGGTACACTGAAGCTTTCTTT; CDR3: CASSFASQPPGYTEAFF
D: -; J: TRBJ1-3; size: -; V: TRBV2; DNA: TGTGCCAGCAGTGGGACAACCTCTGGAAACACCATATATTTT; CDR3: CASSGTTSGNTIYF
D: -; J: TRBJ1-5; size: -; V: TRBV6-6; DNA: TGTGCCAGCAGCGGGGGCTCTGATCAGCCCCAGCATTTT; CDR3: CASSGGSDQPQHF
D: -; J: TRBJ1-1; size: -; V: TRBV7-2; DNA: TGTGCCAGCAGCTACCAGAACACTGAAGCTTTCTTT; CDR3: CASSYQNTEAFF
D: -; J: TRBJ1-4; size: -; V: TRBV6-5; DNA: TGTGCCAGCAGTTCCTTATGGGGGGGAGGGGAAAAACTGTTTTTT; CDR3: CASSSLWGGGEKLFF
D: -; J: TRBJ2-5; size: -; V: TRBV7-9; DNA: TGTGCCAGCAGCTTAGTAGGGGTAGGAGAGACCCAGTACTTC; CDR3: CASSLVGVGETQYF
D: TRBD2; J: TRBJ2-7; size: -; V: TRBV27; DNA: TGTGCCAGCAGTCCCGCTAGCGGGGGGTCCTACGAGCAGTACTTC; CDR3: CASSPASGGSYEQYF
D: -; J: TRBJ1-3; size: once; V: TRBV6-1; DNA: TGTGCCAGCAGTGAACATATCTCTGGAAACACCATATATTTT; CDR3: CASSEHISGNTIYF
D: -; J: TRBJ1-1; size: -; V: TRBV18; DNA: TGTGCCAGCTCACCGGACAGACCTATTCAGAACACTGAAGCTTTCTTT; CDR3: CASSPDRPIQNTEAFF
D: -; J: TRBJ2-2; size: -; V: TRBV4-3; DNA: TGCGCCAGCAGCCAATCAGGGTCCGGGGAGCTGTTTTTT; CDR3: CASSQSGSGELFF
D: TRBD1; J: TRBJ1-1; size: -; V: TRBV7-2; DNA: TGTGCCAGCAGCTTCCCAGGACAGGGGATCATCGGCATCGCTGAAGCTTTCTTT; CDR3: CASSFPGQGIIGIAEAFF
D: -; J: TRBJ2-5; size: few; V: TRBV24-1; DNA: TGTGCCACCAGTGATTTTGAGAGCGGTACCCAGTACTTC; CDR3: CATSDFESGTQYF
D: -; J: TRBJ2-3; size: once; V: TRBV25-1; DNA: TGTGCCAGCAGTGAACGAGTTCTCACAGATACGCAGTATTTT; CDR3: CASSERVLTDTQYF
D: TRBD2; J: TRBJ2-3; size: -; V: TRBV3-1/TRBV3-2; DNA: TGTGCCAGCAGCCAAGAGGTGACTAGCGGGGGAAGTACGCAGTATTTT; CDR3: CASSQEVTSGGSTQYF
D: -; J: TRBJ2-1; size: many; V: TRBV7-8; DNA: TGTGCCAGCAGCCCCTTATTGAGGGGCGATGAGCAGTTCTTC; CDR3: CASSPLLRGDEQFF
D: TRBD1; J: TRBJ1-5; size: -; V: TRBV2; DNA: TGTGCCAGCAGTGTAGAACAGGGGAGGCTTCGGGGCAATCAGCCCCAGCATTTT; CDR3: CASSVEQGRLRGNQPQHF
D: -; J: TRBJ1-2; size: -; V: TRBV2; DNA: TGTGCCAGCAGTACTAACTATGGCTACACCTTC; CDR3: CASSTNYGYTF
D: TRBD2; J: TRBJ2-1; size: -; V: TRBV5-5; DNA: TGTGCCAGCAGCCAGGGGACTAGCGGGTACAATGAGCAGTTCTTC; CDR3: CASSQGTSGYNEQFF
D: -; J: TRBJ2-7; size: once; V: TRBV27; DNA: TGTGCCAGCAGTTTATCGAGTCCGGGCTTGGGGCTCTACGAGCAGTACTTC; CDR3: CASSLSSPGLGLYEQYF
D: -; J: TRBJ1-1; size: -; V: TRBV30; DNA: TGTGCCTGGGGAGGCCTCGCTGAAGCTTTCTTT; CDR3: CAWGGLAEAFF
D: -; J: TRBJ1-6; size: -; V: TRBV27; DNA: TGTGCCAGCAGTCGTGCTATCGGGAATTCACCCCTCCACTTT; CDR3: CASSRAIGNSPLHF
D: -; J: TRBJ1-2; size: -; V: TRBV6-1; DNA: TGTGCCAGCAGTGAAGATGTCCGCTCCTATGGCTACACCTTC; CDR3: CASSEDVRSYGYTF
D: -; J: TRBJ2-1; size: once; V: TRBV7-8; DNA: TGTGCCAGCAGCTTAGATCAAGGGCTAGTAACAAATGAGCAGTTCTTC; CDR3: CASSLDQGLVTNEQFF
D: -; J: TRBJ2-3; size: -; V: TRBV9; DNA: TGTGCCAGCAGCGTAGGTCCGGGGCATAGCACAGATACGCAGTATTTT; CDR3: CASSVGPGHSTDTQYF
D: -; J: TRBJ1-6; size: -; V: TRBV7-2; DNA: TGTGCCAGCAGCTTTCGGGACCGGCGGTCACCCCTCCACTTT; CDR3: CASSFRDRRSPLHF
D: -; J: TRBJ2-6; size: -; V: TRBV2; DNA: TGTGCCAGCAGCATCGAAGACTCTGGGGCCAACGTCCTGACTTTC; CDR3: CASSIEDSGANVLTF
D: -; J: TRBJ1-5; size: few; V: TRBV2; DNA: TGTGCCAGCAGGACGGGGAATCAGCCCCAGCATTTT; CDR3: CASRTGNQPQHF
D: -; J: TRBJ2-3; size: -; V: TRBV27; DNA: TGTGCCAGCAGTTTATCGGGCCTTTACACAGATACGCAGTATTTT; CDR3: CASSLSGLYTDTQYF
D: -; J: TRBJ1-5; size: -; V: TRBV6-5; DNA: TGTGCCACCAAGGGGCCAGACGGGCAGCCCCAGCATTTT; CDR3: CATKGPDGQPQHF
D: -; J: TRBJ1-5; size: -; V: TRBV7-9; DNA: TGTGCCAGCAGCGTCGGTTCCGGGGGCGCGGGCAATCAGCCCCAGCATTTT; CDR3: CASSVGSGGAGNQPQHF
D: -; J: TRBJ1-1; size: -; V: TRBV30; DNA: TGTGCCTGGAAGGATAGGTGGAGGGACACTGAAGCTTTCTTT; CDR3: CAWKDRWRDTEAFF
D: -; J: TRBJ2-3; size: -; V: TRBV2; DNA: TGTGCCAGCAGTGTTATTTATAGCGTGTTGGATTTT; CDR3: CASSVIYSVLDF
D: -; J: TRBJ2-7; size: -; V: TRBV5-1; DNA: TGCGCCAGCAGTAAAGTGGCCTTCTACGAGCAGTACTTC; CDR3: CASSKVAFYEQYF
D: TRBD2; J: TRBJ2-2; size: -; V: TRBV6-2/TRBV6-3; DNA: TGTGCCAGCAGTTACGGGACTAGCGGGGGGGAGCTGTTTTTT; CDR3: CASSYGTSGGELFF
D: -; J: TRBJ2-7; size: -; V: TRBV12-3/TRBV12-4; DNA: TGTGCCAGCAGTTTAGGGGGACGTGGCGAGCAGTACTTC; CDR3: CASSLGGRGEQYF
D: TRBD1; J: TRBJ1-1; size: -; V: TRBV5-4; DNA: TGTGCCAGCAGCACGGGACAGGTGAACACTGAAGCTTTCTTT; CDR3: CASSTGQVNTEAFF
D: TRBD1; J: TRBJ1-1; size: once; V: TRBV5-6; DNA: TGTGCCAGCAGCTCCGCAGGGGGGGACACTGAAGCTTTCTTT; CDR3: CASSSAGGDTEAFF
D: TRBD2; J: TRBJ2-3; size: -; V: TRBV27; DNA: TGTGCCAGCAGTTTAGACGTGGGAGGGGCCGGGGATACGCAGTATTTT; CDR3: CASSLDVGGAGDTQYF
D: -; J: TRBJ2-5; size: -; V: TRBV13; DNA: TGTGCCAGCATCAGGGCAGGGTCGGGGTACCAAGAGACCCAGTACTTC; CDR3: CASIRAGSGYQETQYF
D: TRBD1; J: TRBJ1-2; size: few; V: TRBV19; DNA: TGTGCCAGTAGAACCGGGACAGGGATTGACTATGGCTACACCTTC; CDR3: CASRTGTGIDYGYTF
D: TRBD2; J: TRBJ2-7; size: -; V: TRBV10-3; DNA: TGTGCCATCAGTGAGTCGTTAGCGGGGGGTCCGTACGAGCAGTACTTC; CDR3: CAISESLAGGPYEQYF
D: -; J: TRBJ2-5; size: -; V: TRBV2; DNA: TGTGCCAGCAATTCCCCATCCTTGGGGCGAGATGAAGAGACCCAGTACTTC; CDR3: CASNSPSLGRDEETQYF
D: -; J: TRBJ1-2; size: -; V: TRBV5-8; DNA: TGTGCCAGCAGCTTGGAATTGGGGAAAACGAACTATGGCTACACCTTC; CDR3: CASSLELGKTNYGYTF
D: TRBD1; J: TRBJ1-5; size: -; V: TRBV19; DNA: TGTGCCAGTAGTGCCTCCTCGAGGGGGCGGGGACAGCCCCAGCATTTT; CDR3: CASSASSRGRGQPQHF
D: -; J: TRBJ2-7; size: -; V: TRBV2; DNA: TGTGCCAGCAGCCGGTTAGGGCGCGAGCAGTACTTC; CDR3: CASSRLGREQYF
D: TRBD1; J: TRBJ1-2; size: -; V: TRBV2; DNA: TGTGCCACAGGGGGGGATGGCTACACCTTC; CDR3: CATGGDGYTF
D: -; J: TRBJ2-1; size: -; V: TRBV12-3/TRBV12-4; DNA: TGTGCCAGCAGTCCTCGACTAGGTGAGCAGTTCTTC; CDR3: CASSPRLGEQFF
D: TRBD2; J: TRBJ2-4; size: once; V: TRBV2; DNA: TGTGCCAGCACCGAAGGACTAGGCAAAAACATTCAGTACTTC; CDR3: CASTEGLGKNIQYF
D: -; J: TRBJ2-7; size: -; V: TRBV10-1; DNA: TGCGCCAGCAGTGAGTCACCGGGACCGACCTACGAGCAGTACTTC; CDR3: CASSESPGPTYEQYF
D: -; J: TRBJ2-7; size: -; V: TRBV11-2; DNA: TGTGCCAGCAGCTTAGGGGGCAAAACCTACGAGCAGTACTTC; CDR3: CASSLGGKTYEQYF
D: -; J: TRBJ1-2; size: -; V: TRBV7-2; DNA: TGTGCCAGCAGCTTGGACGACTATGGCTACACCTTC; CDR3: CASSLDDYGYTF